The clone carrying this T cell receptor beta chain appeared once. The repertoire was sequenced with immunoSEQ multiplex PCR; TCRdb's copy has only in-frame clones and lacks some. This table holds 35,000 to 50,000 clones, 86% found once. The sample originates from a study of blood T cell repertoires in COVID-19. Trimming took off 0 bases at V and 2 bases at J, with 10 bases between the two ends. The CDR3 totals 15 residues. CDR1 and CDR2 (germline): SGHDN, FVKESK. The sequence was collected from a man aged 55 to 69 with active COVID-19. The chain links TRBV14 to TRBJ1-2, with D maybe TRBD1 (6 bases). The sample taken for sequencing was peripheral blood. CDR3 region: CASSQESGQNYGYTF. As DNA, the CDR3 is TGTGCCAGCAGCCAAGAAAGTGGACAGAACTATGGCTACACCTTC.